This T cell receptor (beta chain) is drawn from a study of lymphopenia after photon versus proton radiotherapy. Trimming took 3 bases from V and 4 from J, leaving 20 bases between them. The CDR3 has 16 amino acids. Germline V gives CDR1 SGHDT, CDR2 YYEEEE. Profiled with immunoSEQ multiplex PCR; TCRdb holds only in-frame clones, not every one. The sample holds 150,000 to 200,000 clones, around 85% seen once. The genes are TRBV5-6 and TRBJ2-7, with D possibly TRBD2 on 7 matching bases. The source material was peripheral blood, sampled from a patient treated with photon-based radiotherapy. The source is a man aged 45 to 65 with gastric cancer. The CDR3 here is CASSWMVRGGGYEQYF. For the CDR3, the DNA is TGTGCCAGCAGCTGGATGGTTAGGGGAGGGGGATACGAGCAGTACTTC.